This T cell receptor beta chain was captured by sequencing in a study of regulatory T cells in long-lasting Graves disease. General study points: With persistent disease, TRBV28, TRBJ1-2 and TRBJ2-5 were the favored segments. Newly diagnosed Graves' patients exceeded persistent ones in TCR diversity.

V lost 8 bases and J lost 8, with 21 bases in between. Germline V CDR1 and CDR2: MNHEY, SVGEGT. The CDR3 totals 15 residues. To make TCR beta libraries, researchers used iRepertoire HTBI primers and Arm-PCR of CDR3 regions. Using its own MiXCR run on the multiplex PCR reads, TCRdb lists one record per CDR3 protein. The sample carries roughly 560,000 distinct CDR3 sequences, approximately 12% recorded once. Described time point: newly diagnosed GD, antithyroid drugs for less than 3 months. RNA isolated from PBMCs was used to make the TCR library. Turning to this clonotype: Its antigen is currently unknown. Only one base separates this from a far larger clonotype, so it likely reflects a read error.

This sample was shared with a second study, whose subject was T cells in Graves' hyperthyroidism and ophthalmopathy. That report adds: Uncontrolled infection, other autoimmune disease, pregnancy or lactation disqualified patients from enrolment. Within blood appeared most thyroid clonotypes that had expanded above 0.001.

The genes are TRBV6-2 or TRBV6-3 and TRBJ1-4; no clear D gene. Sample: peripheral blood mononuclear cells (PBMCs), taken at new diagnosis, from a patient treated with antithyroid drugs. This receptor was identified in a woman aged 25 to 39 with Graves disease. CDR3 coding DNA: TGTGCCAGCGGCCCCCCCCCAGGCCGGGGAGAAAAACTGTTTTTT. Amino acid sequence: CASGPPPGRGEKLFF.